This T cell receptor (beta chain) came from a study of cytomegalovirus exposure and HLA in healthy donors (dated by TCRdb to about 2017). About the study as a whole: In an earlier analysis of approximately 640 of the donors, about 270 Gb of sequence data and 90 million to 120 million unique TCR beta sequences from 150 million to 200 million T cells were reported. An earlier analysis of 587 of the donors used high-throughput TCR beta sequencing to judge whether each TCR beta V gene segment behaved as functional or pseudogenic. High-throughput TCR immunosequencing, statistical association of individual TCRs with disease status, and machine learning were combined to predict cytomegalovirus infection status. All discovery cohort repertoires had been generated on a single sequencing platform. Of the roughly 420 genotyped donors, 81% were placed in the genetic ancestry cluster associated with self-reported Caucasian donors. A later analysis re-analyzed previously published TCR beta repertoires from 500 to 700 donors and added high-resolution HLA genotyping to study TCR occurrence patterns. HLA typing included class I and class II loci at four-digit resolution. Roughly five DR-DQ haplotypes were treated as single units for association and clustering because of strong linkage in the cohort. The later analysis used no new phenotypic data to find candidate immune exposures, relying instead on TCR beta sequences and their occurrence across donors. Among 398 genotyped donors of the cohort, an average of roughly 230,000 unique TCR beta nucleotide sequences was sequenced per donor, of which 15% to 20% were non-productive. Donor age, sex, ethnicity and CMV serostatus were compiled together with the repertoire data. The T cell repertoires of 666 subjects were profiled by immunosequencing and related to cytomegalovirus serostatus. A later genetic analysis used genome-wide SNP genotypes for about three fifths of the roughly 700 donors, treating that subset as a discovery cohort. Besides the first cohort of 550 to 750 subjects, a separate validation cohort made up of 120 different subjects was used. The study aimed to test whether signatures of past pathogen exposure could be identified by cataloging public T cell receptors. An early release that covered about 640 HLA-typed donors contained about 300 gigabases of sequencing data and around 85 million unique TCR sequences. Typing coverage varied by locus: about 620-630 donors for A, B, C, DRB1 and DQB1; approximately 500 for DQA1; about 590 for DPA1; around 490 for DPB1. General conclusions and limits of the study: A further reported finding was that TCR beta sequences accurately predicted the HLA-A and HLA-B alleles for most subjects in the first cohort. Three of the identified cytomegalovirus-associated TCR beta chains were confirmed in vitro to be specific for cytomegalovirus antigens. The presence/absence analyses assumed that sequencing depth was roughly uniform across donors, and that assumption may not be true. According to a later analysis, most CMV-associated TCR beta chains appeared to be HLA-restricted, and the HLA associations seemed to be driven largely by CMV exposure. Correlated functional status among segregating V segments might be attributable to linkage disequilibrium, but an unknown experimental factor could not be ruled out. According to a later genetic analysis, donors in an Asian-associated ancestry cluster had fewer N-insertions in productive TCRs than the roughly 660-donor mean. The only immune exposure information available for the cohort was CMV serostatus. Broadly in line with IMGT annotations, most TCR beta V segments showed up in productive rearrangements about 87% or about 30% of the time in an earlier analysis of about 500 of the donors. Across donors, most TCR sequences were observed very rarely, whereas some public TCRs were present in many individuals. The authors suggested that the approach could potentially be extended to other disease states and immunological phenotypes. In a later analysis, HLA-associated TCR beta chains were found to be more clonally expanded and to have lower generation probabilities than equally common non-associated chains. In both the original and validation cohorts, the classifier was reported to diagnose cytomegalovirus status with high specificity and sensitivity. Because some donors lacked HLA typing at each locus, the association tests relied only on the typed subset. When HLA alleles, especially DR and DQ, strongly co-occurred, attributing TCR associations to individual alleles was difficult. In a later genetic analysis, a missense DCLRE1C variant was associated with V-gene and J-gene trimming of TCR beta chains, and the association was replicated in an independent cohort. The earlier analysis of nearly 600 of the donors excluded around 17 rarely observed V segments, including chromosome 9 orphons, because counts were too low. Only TCR beta chains were sequenced in this cohort, and the absence of alpha or paired-chain data limited detectable features. Specific HLA alleles were associated with 15,000 to 20,000 TCR beta sequences at a false discovery rate of 0.05 in a later analysis. Some IMGT-functional V segments, including TRBV6-2 and TRBV6-3, could not be told apart with the 87-base-pair reads, so those segments were excluded. The study listed approximately 150 TCR beta chains as associated with cytomegalovirus. In a later analysis, TCR association rates were found to vary across HLA loci, with the most associated TCRs seen for DRB1 alleles and the fewest for HLA-C alleles. A cluster of highly shared sequence variants was judged likely to be a technical artifact of the sequencing pipeline. In a later analysis, several top co-occurrence clusters were reported to appear linked to parvovirus B19, influenza, CMV and Epstein-Barr virus.

Library prep was done by the immunoSEQ multiplex PCR assay. For the multiplex PCR, a mixture combining 60 forward primers for TCR Vbeta segments and 13 reverse primers for TCR Jbeta segments was used. Amplification of the CDR3 region of rearranged TCR beta genes was performed with a multiplex PCR assay on genomic DNA. Amplified TCR beta libraries were sequenced as 87-base-pair reads on the Illumina HiSeq System. As for the authors' bioinformatics: A later analysis tallied approximately 87 million unique TCR beta chains across the approximately 670 repertoires, and some 10 million of those chains were shared by two or more donors. Raw reads were error-corrected and collapsed into unique sequences with a nearest-neighbor algorithm that merged closely related sequences to remove PCR and sequencing errors. Alignment of CDR3 sequences to IMGT reference sequences was used to assign V, D and J gene segments. For a sequence to be retained, a match of at least six nucleotides was required to both a V gene segment and a J gene segment. Rearrangements were classified as productive when the CDR3 lacked stop codons and remained in frame with V and J, and all other rearrangements were classified as non-productive. Following IMGT convention, CDR3 was defined as the stretch from the second conserved V-encoded cysteine to the conserved J-encoded phenylalanine. Sequences without an unambiguous match to a single V gene segment were excluded from the earlier analysis of about 600 of the donors. An earlier analysis of just under 600 of the donors called V segments functional above 56.7% productive rearrangements and segregating when the between-donor standard deviation exceeded 5%. A statistical classification framework was built to diagnose cytomegalovirus status from the catalog of TCR beta chain sequences. In a later analysis, TCR nucleotide sequences were compared against IMGT/GENE-DB human TR gene sequences so that V and J genes could be assigned. In a later analysis, CDR3 sequences and most-parsimonious VDJ recombination scenarios were assigned using the TCRdist pipeline. In a later analysis, every TCR beta chain was defined by the combination of its CDR3 amino acid sequence and its V-gene family, and reads without a unique V-gene family were dropped. A later analysis removed 592 highly shared, low-generation-probability nucleotide sequences to deal with suspected cross-contamination and a sequencing artifact. In a later analysis, a clonal expansion index for each public chain was calculated from normalized within-repertoire ranks of inferred template counts. In a later analysis, generation probabilities were computed using a VDJ recombination model fitted to out-of-frame rearrangements, and the results were checked against IGoR. Hypergeometric tests were used in a later analysis to score TCR-TCR, TCR-HLA and TCR-CMV co-occurrence, with a repertoire-size bias correction applied to the TCR pairs. To estimate false discovery rates, a later analysis permuted the HLA or CMV assignments 20 times. In a later analysis, co-occurring TCRs were grouped using DBSCAN, and TCRdist sequence similarity was added for clustering within HLA-allele-positive subsets. For co-occurrence clustering, repertoires with fewer than 30,000 or more than 120,000 public chains were excluded, along with roughly five repertoires with anomalous nucleotide sharing. This immuneACCESS table, as held by TCRdb, lists in-frame sequences with V and J called but not all clones. Of the missing ones, under half trace to an unresolved V gene in checked studies; the others have no known cause. V and J calls and clone size are copied from that table; D and trimming were computed from the DNA. The sample table shows tens of thousands of clones, and 78% are seen once. Approximately 4.8% of the sample is held by the ten biggest clonotypes.

Per the germline V gene, SGHRS is the CDR1 and YFSETQ is the CDR2. From cysteine to phenylalanine, the CDR3 is 15 amino acids long. The entry retains the CDR3 DNA only, 45 bases that are in frame from base 1. Relative to germline, V is missing 2 bases and J is missing 7 bases, with 10 bases of the junction outside any gene match. The cohort consisted of 666 healthy bone marrow donors. All cohort members were sampled while nominally healthy, although unrecorded immune exposures were likely present. The donor was CMV seropositive and was included in the group of some 290 seropositive cohort members. A peripheral blood sample was provided by each donor, and peripheral blood mononuclear cells were used for TCR beta sequencing. Genomic DNA was extracted from the blood cell samples with the Qiagen DNeasy Blood Extraction Kit. A remark on this clone: Its specific antigen is unknown. Within one base of it there is no much larger clone, and no base qualities were kept.

The V and J segments used are TRBV5-1 and TRBJ1-2, with 8 bases matching TRBD1. The source is a male donor in good health and CMV-seropositive. Specimen: PBMCs. The CDR3 region: CASSLSPDRVIGYTF. The DNA is as follows: TGCGCCAGCAGCTTAAGTCCGGACAGGGTAATTGGCTACACCTTC.